What follows are 30 T cell receptor beta chains derived from one specimen sequenced in a study of cytomegalovirus exposure and HLA in healthy donors. Researchers ran the PCR with 60 Vbeta and 13 Jbeta primers. TCRdb's copy holds only in-frame clones and misses some; the assay was immunoSEQ multiplex PCR. The profile shows about 170,000 clones, over 60% of them singletons. Sequencing input: PBMCs. These receptors were obtained from a female donor in good health and CMV-seronegative.

This sequence joins TRBV28 and TRBJ2-4; D unresolved. Trimming cost V 2 bases and J 2 bases, with 13 bases left between them. This CDR3 region has 16 residues. Germline V gene lookup returns CDR1 MDHEN and CDR2 SYDVKM. CDR3 amino acids: CASSLPRQRTKNIQYF. The CDR3 DNA is TGTGCCAGCAGTTTACCTCGGCAGAGGACCAAAAACATTCAGTACTTC.

The V and J genes are TRBV10-3 and TRBJ1-1; 10 bases match TRBD1. This CDR3 contains 14 residues. Germline CDR1 is ENHRY and CDR2 is SYGVKD. V lost 4 bases and J lost 2; bases outside the gene matches: 1. The CDR3 DNA follows: TGTGCCATCAGTGGGGACAGGGGAAACACTGAAGCTTTCTTT. Its protein is CAISGDRGNTEAFF.

A single count supports this clone. The CDR3 DNA reads TGTGCCAGCAGCTTAGCCTTACCCAGGGGGACCTACGAGCAGTACTTC. Its protein product is CASSLALPRGTYEQYF. V and J are TRBV7-9 and TRBJ2-7, with 7 bases that match TRBD1. V lost 0 bases and J lost 2; bases outside the gene matches: 7. The germline V gene has CDR1 SEHNR and CDR2 FQNEAQ (reference sequence). The CDR3 has 16 residues.

The chain joins TRBV6-6 to TRBJ2-2; the D gene is possibly TRBD2 (7 bases). The CDR3 spans 16 residues. V was pared by 6 bases and J by 1 base, with 15 bases between. CDR1 MNHNY and CDR2 SVGAGI come from the germline V gene (reference sequence). CDR3: CASSERRGRNTGELFF. CDR3 nucleotide sequence: TGTGCCAGCAGCGAAAGGCGGGGGCGGAACACCGGGGAGCTGTTTTTT.

In this sample, this clone turned up a few times. This chain uses TRBV19 with TRBJ1-5; TRBD1 aligns across 7 bases. CDR1 and CDR2 (germline): LNHDA, SQIVND (reference sequence). V lost 0 bases to trimming and J lost 5 bases; unmatched junction nucleotides: 13. This CDR3 is built from 18 residues. The DNA for the CDR3 is TGTGCCAGTAGTATAGATCTACAGGGGCCAAGGCGAGATCAGCCCCAGCATTTT. It is translated as CASSIDLQGPRRDQPQHF.

The chain employs TRBV7-9 and TRBJ1-2; TRBD1 matches 9 bases. Looked up from germline, CDR1 is SEHNR and CDR2 is FQNEAQ (reference sequence). J lost 5 bases, V lost 5 bases, and 9 bases had no gene match. The CDR3 consists of 15 residues. CDR3 loop: CASSPTGGAGYGYTF. As DNA, the CDR3 is TGTGCCAGCAGCCCAACAGGGGGCGCAGGGTATGGCTACACCTTC.

The V gene is TRBV5-4, the J gene TRBJ1-1; D is ambiguous. This CDR3 is built from 14 residues. Germline CDR1 SGHNT, CDR2 YYREEE (reference sequence). Between the trimmed V and J ends, which lost 5 bases and 1 base, there was a span of 12 bases. The CDR3 loop reads CASRGAASNTEAFF. The DNA for the CDR3 is TGTGCCAGCAGGGGAGCGGCCTCGAACACTGAAGCTTTCTTT.

The chain employs TRBV19 and TRBJ1-4; a weak D match, TRBD1 (5 bases). This CDR3 has 16 amino acids. CDR1 LNHDA and CDR2 SQIVND come from the germline V gene (reference sequence). V gave up 3 bases and J gave up 8 bases, with 19 bases separating them. CDR3 amino acids: CASSMALWGSGEKLFF. Here the CDR3 DNA reads TGTGCCAGTAGTATGGCGCTATGGGGCAGCGGGGAAAAACTGTTTTTT.

The chain couples TRBV6-1 to TRBJ2-5; 8 nucleotides match TRBD2. CDR1 MNHNS and CDR2 SASEGT come from the germline V gene. This CDR3 has 13 residues. V shed 4 bases and J 5 bases; nucleotides not matched to a gene: 3. CDR3 amino acids: CASSGTSRETQYF. The CDR3, as DNA: TGTGCCAGCAGTGGGACTAGCCGGGAGACCCAGTACTTC.

V is TRBV6-5 and J is TRBJ2-7; TRBD1 matches at 8 bases. The V segment lost 11 bases and the J segment 9 bases; nucleotides outside the gene matches: 15. The CDR3 extends over 13 amino acids. Germline CDR1 reads MNHEY; CDR2 reads SVGAGI. The CDR3 sequence: CAARDLRGLGQYF. The CDR3 DNA is TGTGCCGCACGGGACCTCAGGGGGCTGGGGCAGTACTTC.

The chain joins TRBV7-3 to TRBJ2-2, with D perhaps TRBD1 (6 bases). CDR1 is SGHTA, CDR2 FQGTGA, per germline. V shed 4 bases and J shed 4 bases, with 7 bases lying between them. The CDR3 consists of 13 residues. CDR3 sequence reads: CASSSQGTGELFF. DNA for the CDR3: TGTGCCAGCAGCTCACAGGGCACCGGGGAGCTGTTTTTT.

The V call is TRBV5-6, the J call TRBJ2-3, with 11 bases lining up with TRBD2. This CDR3 contains 15 residues. CDR1 is SGHDT, CDR2 YYEEEE, per germline. Trimming removed 5 bases from V and 7 bases from J; junction bases left unmatched: 9. In DNA, the CDR3 is TGTGCCAGCAGTCAATTAGCGGGGGGGACTTATACGCAGTATTTT. This encodes CASSQLAGGTYTQYF.

The CDR3 DNA follows: TGTGCCAGTAGTATGGTGGCGGGAGGGTACTACGAGCAGTACTTC. Translation: CASSMVAGGYYEQYF. The rearrangement links TRBV19 to TRBJ2-7, with 9 bases identical to TRBD2. Germline V gene data show CDR1 as LNHDA and CDR2 as SQIVND (reference sequence). V was clipped by 3 bases and J by 3 bases; unmatched bases: 6. The CDR3 runs to 15 residues.

The chain uses TRBV19 and TRBJ2-7, with D uncertain. CDR1 and CDR2 from the germline V gene are LNHDA and SQIVND (reference sequence). Between the trimmed V and J ends, which lost 4 bases and 5 bases, there was a span of 15 bases. This CDR3 comprises 14 residues. Here the CDR3 reads CASSTPSKEHEQYF. CDR3 in DNA: TGTGCCAGTAGTACCCCCTCTAAGGAGCACGAGCAGTACTTC.

V is TRBV30 and J is TRBJ2-3; D is possibly TRBD1 (5 bases). This CDR3 has 12 amino acids. Trimming took 5 bases from V and 1 from J, leaving 7 bases between them. Germline assignment: CDR1 GTSNPN and CDR2 SVGIG (reference sequence). The CDR3 loop reads CAWETGTDTQYF. The CDR3 coding sequence is TGTGCCTGGGAGACAGGCACAGATACGCAGTATTTT.

The chain has TRBV7-9 and TRBJ1-1; no clear D gene. This CDR3 region has 12 residues. From germline, CDR1 is SEHNR and CDR2 FQNEAQ (reference sequence). V dropped 4 bases and J dropped 0 bases, with 3 bases sitting between them. CDR3 bases: TGTGCCAGCAGCTCCATGAACACTGAAGCTTTCTTT. Protein product: CASSSMNTEAFF.

This chain connects TRBV6-5 to TRBJ2-7, with D tentatively TRBD1 (6 bases). V shed 0 bases and J shed 3 bases, with 12 bases lying between them. Germline V gives CDR1 MNHEY, CDR2 SVGAGI. This CDR3 spans 15 amino acids. CDR3 sequence: CASSYSGSRGYEQYF. CDR3 sequence (DNA): TGTGCCAGCAGTTACTCAGGAAGCAGGGGCTACGAGCAGTACTTC.

This clone was found a few times. The sample carries other DNA sequences with the same CDR3. V usage is TRBV5-4 and J usage is TRBJ2-5; 7 bases agree with TRBD2. V dropped 0 bases and J dropped 5; count of bases not matched to a gene: 1. The CDR3 runs to 13 residues. CDR1 and CDR2 from the germline V gene are SGHNT and YYREEE (reference sequence). This CDR3 is CASSLAGGETQYF. In DNA, the CDR3 is TGTGCCAGCAGCTTGGCCGGGGGGGAGACCCAGTACTTC.

The chain links TRBV10-3 to TRBJ1-1, with 8 positions matching TRBD1. V shed 6 bases and J 1 base; nucleotides not matched to a gene: 7. In germline, CDR1 is ENHRY, CDR2 SYGVKD. The CDR3 runs 15 residues. This chain's CDR3 is CAISRGQRGNTEAFF. The CDR3 DNA is TGTGCCATCAGCAGGGGGCAAAGGGGGAACACTGAAGCTTTCTTT.

J is TRBJ1-3 and V is TRBV27, with D possibly being TRBD1 (6 bases). The germline gives CDR1 MNHEY, CDR2 SMNVEV (reference sequence). This CDR3 contains 13 residues. V shed 6 bases and J shed 1 base, with 7 bases lying between them. The CDR3 nucleotides are TGTGCCAGCAGGGGACATTCTGGAAACACCATATATTTT. Amino acid sequence: CASRGHSGNTIYF.

This clone has only a few counts. V usage is TRBV5-1 and J usage is TRBJ2-7; D ambiguous. V lost 0 bases and J 1 base, leaving 8 bases between the germline ends. The CDR3 is 14 amino acids. From germline, CDR1 is SGHRS and CDR2 YFSETQ. The CDR3 coding sequence is TGCGCCAGCAGCTTGGTGGCCCAGTCCTACGAGCAGTACTTC. This translates into CASSLVAQSYEQYF. The full variable domain, in which reference TRBV5-1 and TRBJ2-7 provide the parts outside the CDR3, is KAGVTQTPRYLIKTRGQQVTLSCSPISGHRSVSWYQQTPGQGLQFLFEYFSETQRNKGNFPGRFSGRQFSNSRSEMNVSTLELGDSALYLCASSLVAQSYEQYFGPGTRLTVT.

Only a few counts were recorded for this clone. J is TRBJ2-2 and V is TRBV14; D remains ambiguous. The CDR3 spans 12 residues. The germline V and J ends were trimmed by 5 bases and 3 bases, with 4 bases remaining between them. Per germline, CDR1 SGHDN and CDR2 FVKESK. The CDR3 DNA reads TGTGCCAGCAGCTCTGACACCGGGGAGCTGTTTTTT. Translated: CASSSDTGELFF.

This clone was counted between two and nine times. This chain links TRBV7-2 with TRBJ2-2; tentative D call: TRBD1 (6 bases). The CDR3 contains 15 residues. Per the germline V gene, CDR1 is SGHTA and CDR2 is FQGNSA. V lost 6 bases and J 1 base, leaving 12 bases between the germline ends. The CDR3 DNA follows: TGTGCCAGCAGACAGGGACACCAGAACACCGGGGAGCTGTTTTTT. Translating it yields CASRQGHQNTGELFF.

The V and J genes are TRBV7-2 and TRBJ2-1; maybe TRBD2 (5 bases). This CDR3 comprises 14 residues. The germline V gene has CDR1 SGHTA and CDR2 FQGNSA. Trimming removed 2 bases at V and 12 bases at J, with 17 bases between. CDR3 in amino acids: CASSLRESGRGQFF. In DNA, the CDR3 is TGTGCCAGCAGCTTAAGGGAGTCGGGTCGGGGGCAGTTCTTC.

The rearrangement links TRBV11-3 to TRBJ1-3; D is undetermined. Trimming stripped 3 bases from V and 2 bases from J, with 17 bases between. Germline CDR1 and CDR2: SGHNT and YENEEA. The CDR3 extends over 17 amino acids. The CDR3 spells CASSFPSGGVPGNTIYF. CDR3 nucleotides: TGTGCCAGCAGCTTCCCCTCGGGCGGGGTTCCTGGAAACACCATATATTTT.

This clone was observed a handful of times. For the CDR3, the DNA is TGTGCCAGCAGCGTACTGGGACAGGGGAACTATGGCTACACCTTC. This translates into CASSVLGQGNYGYTF. The V call is TRBV9, the J call TRBJ1-2; 10 bases fit TRBD1. After removal of 1 base from V and 2 bases from J, the junction contained 2 bases not matched to a gene. The CDR3 is 15 residues long. Germline loops: CDR1 SGDLS, CDR2 YYNGEE. The full variable domain, rest sourced from reference TRBV9 and TRBJ1-2, is DSGVTQTPKHLITATGQRVTLRCSPRSGDLSVYWYQQSLDQGLQFLIQYYNGEERAKGNILERFSAQQFPDLHSELNLSSLELGDSALYFCASSVLGQGNYGYTFGSGTRLTVV.

The rearrangement joins TRBV6-5 to TRBJ2-7, with 9 bases that match TRBD1. The CDR3 is made up of 12 amino acids. J was trimmed by 2 bases and V by 8 bases; bases with no gene match: 1. Germline V gene lookup returns CDR1 MNHEY and CDR2 SVGAGI. DNA of the CDR3: TGTGCCAGCCGGGACAGGGCCTACGAGCAGTACTTC. Translation: CASRDRAYEQYF.

The CDR3 DNA follows: TGTGCCAGCAGTTACTCGATGGACAGGGGATATGAGCAGTTCTTC. This gives the protein CASSYSMDRGYEQFF. The chain is built from TRBV6-5 and TRBJ2-1; TRBD1 matches at 9 bases. CDR1 MNHEY and CDR2 SVGAGI come from the germline V gene. Trimming cost V 0 bases and J 8 bases; bases outside gene matches: 5. This CDR3 region has 15 residues.

This chain uses TRBV11-1 with TRBJ1-1; D is undetermined. The V gene lost 1 base and the J gene lost 0 bases, with 18 bases spanning the gap. CDR3 length: 18 residues. Per germline, CDR1 SGHAT and CDR2 FQDESV (reference sequence). DNA for the CDR3: TGTGCCAGCAGCTTAGGGTCCCTCCGCGGGAGGTTGAACACTGAAGCTTTCTTT. This sequence encodes CASSLGSLRGRLNTEAFF.

The genes are TRBV6-5 and TRBJ1-2; unclear D gene. The CDR3 is 13 amino acids. Looked up from germline, CDR1 is MNHEY and CDR2 is SVGAGI. With 6 bases removed from V and 0 bases from J, the gap between germline ends came to 8 bases. The CDR3 bases are TGTGCCAGCAGAAGCACGGCTAACTATGGCTACACCTTC. This gives the protein CASRSTANYGYTF.